The 20 T cell receptor beta chains reported below all come from one sample, sequenced in a study of response to subunit inactivated influenza vaccine. TCRdb reprocessed the RT-PCR reads with MiXCR, giving one entry per CDR3 protein. The sample lists around 470,000 distinct CDR3 sequences; approximately 6.9% were seen once. This specimen consisted of PBMCs from blood, obtained less than 25 months after vaccination. Receptor source: a man aged 45 to 70 who received an inactivated influenza vaccine.

This clonotype was seen more than once but under ten times. This chain links TRBV20-1 with TRBJ2-4; 8 bases are shared with TRBD2. In germline, CDR1 is DFQATT, CDR2 SNEGSKA (reference sequence). V gave up 3 bases and J gave up 2 bases; unmatched junction bases: 3. The CDR3 is made up of 14 amino acids. CDR3 sequence reads: CSASGRAPKNIQYF. Written as DNA, the CDR3 is TGCAGTGCTAGCGGGAGGGCCCCCAAAAACATTCAGTACTTC.

The V and J genes are TRBV30 and TRBJ2-5; possible D gene TRBD2, 5 bases. The CDR3 sequence is 13 residues long. V shed 0 bases and J shed 5 bases, with 10 bases lying between them. Germline V CDR1 and CDR2: GTSNPN, SVGIG (reference sequence). Written as DNA, the CDR3 is TGTGCCTGGAGTGTACTTAGCGTTGAGACCCAGTACTTC. It specifies CAWSVLSVETQYF.

This clonotype was observed many times. The chain links TRBV4-3 to TRBJ2-5; D unclear. Germline CDR1 and CDR2: LGHNA and YSLEER. The length of the CDR3 is 13 residues. V was cut by 1 base and J by 4 bases, with 7 bases left in between. In nucleotides, the CDR3 is TGCGCCAGCAGCCAAGCGACGCGAGAGACCCAGTACTTC. Protein: CASSQATRETQYF.

The chain joins TRBV12-3 or TRBV12-4 to TRBJ2-3; possibly TRBD2 for D (5 bases). This CDR3 region has 14 residues. Trimming removed 5 bases from V and 3 bases from J, with 12 bases in between. The CDR3 loop reads CASSLDGKTDTQYF. Written as DNA, the CDR3 is TGTGCCAGCAGTCTCGACGGGAAGACAGATACGCAGTATTTT.

The chain combines TRBV20-1 with TRBJ1-2; TRBD1 matches at 7 bases. Germline-derived CDR1 and CDR2 are DFQATT and SNEGSKA (reference sequence). With 6 bases clipped from V and 0 bases from J, the junction kept 13 bases outside the gene matches. The CDR3 has 16 amino acids. The CDR3 loop reads CSAPRQGATSNYGYTF. The CDR3 DNA sequence: TGCAGTGCACCCCGACAGGGCGCTACTTCTAACTATGGCTACACCTTC.

This clonotype has at least ten counts. V and J are TRBV7-2 and TRBJ2-7; D is unclear. The V end lost 5 bases, the J end lost 1 base, and 12 bases lay between the germline ends. CDR3 length: 14 amino acids. Looked up from germline, CDR1 is SGHTA and CDR2 is FQGNSA. The CDR3 protein is CASSPQYGSYEQYF. DNA of the CDR3: TGTGCCAGCAGCCCCCAGTATGGTTCCTACGAGCAGTACTTC.

This clonotype was seen only a few times. The V and J genes are TRBV9 and TRBJ2-1; 12 positions agree with TRBD2. There are 15 residues in the CDR3. Germline loops: CDR1 SGDLS, CDR2 YYNGEE. J was trimmed by 6 bases and V by 3 bases; bases with no gene match: 4. Here the CDR3 DNA reads TGTGCCAGCAGCGCCTCGGGACTAGCGGGCAATGAGCAGTTCTTC. Its translation: CASSASGLAGNEQFF.

This clonotype has at least ten counts. This chain links TRBV12-3 or TRBV12-4 with TRBJ1-5; D gene unclear. Trimming took 2 bases from V and 6 from J, leaving 11 bases between them. The CDR3 spans 14 residues. The CDR3 DNA is TGTGCCAGCAGTTTATACGGGTCAGGTCAGCCCCAGCATTTT. Its protein product is CASSLYGSGQPQHF.

J is TRBJ2-6 and V is TRBV12-3 or TRBV12-4, with a weak D call TRBD1 (5 bases). This CDR3 has 15 amino acids. Trimming cost V 7 bases and J 2 bases, with 12 bases left between them. The CDR3 DNA reads TGTGCCAGCACTATAAGGGGTGCTGGGGCCAACGTCCTGACTTTC. This codes for CASTIRGAGANVLTF.

This clonotype was seen a few times. The chain links TRBV24-1 to TRBJ1-5, with 9 bases fitting TRBD1. This CDR3 spans 18 amino acids. Trimming removed 2 bases from V and 0 bases from J; junction bases left unmatched: 7. Germline V CDR1 and CDR2: KGHDR, SFDVKD. CDR3 DNA: TGTGCCACCAGTGATTCACGGGACAGGGCAGGTAGCAATCAGCCCCAGCATTTT. Translation: CATSDSRDRAGSNQPQHF.

This clonotype was detected many times. The gene calls are TRBV10-3 and TRBJ2-2; D is possibly TRBD1 (5 bases). CDR1 is ENHRY and CDR2 is SYGVKD in the germline V gene. V was trimmed by 6 bases and J by 5 bases, leaving 13 bases between them. The CDR3 sequence is 14 residues long. In nucleotides, the CDR3 is TGTGCCATCAGCGCCAACCACAGGACCGGGGAGCTGTTTTTT. It is translated as CAISANHRTGELFF.

The gene calls are TRBV9 and TRBJ2-1, with 13 bases that match TRBD2. From germline, CDR1 is SGDLS and CDR2 YYNGEE. The CDR3 has 16 amino acids. V shed 0 bases and J 6 bases; nucleotides not matched to a gene: 3. The CDR3 DNA is TGTGCCAGCAGCGTAGGGGGACTAGCGGGATCCAATGAGCAGTTCTTC. Protein product: CASSVGGLAGSNEQFF.

In its sample, this clonotype was seen a few times. The CDR3 region is CASSQTGGAETQYF. DNA for the CDR3: TGCGCCAGCAGCCAGACAGGGGGCGCGGAGACCCAGTACTTC. This rearrangement joins TRBV4-3 to TRBJ2-5; 10 bases agree with TRBD1. V shed 3 bases and J 5 bases; nucleotides not matched to a gene: 3. CDR3 length equals 14 residues. Germline lookup yields CDR1 LGHNA and CDR2 YSLEER.

This clonotype was seen at least ten times. This chain links TRBV11-2 with TRBJ2-7; TRBD2 is a possible D gene (5 bases). The CDR3 loop spans 14 amino acids. The ends were cut back, 3 bases at V and 1 base at J, with 10 bases in the middle. CDR1 SGHAT and CDR2 FQNNGV come from the germline V gene. The DNA of the CDR3 is TGTGCCAGCAGCTTGTCGGGAAAATCCTACGAGCAGTACTTC. Protein: CASSLSGKSYEQYF.

CDR3 in amino acids: CSARDTRTAYEQYF. In nucleotides, the CDR3 is TGCAGTGCTAGAGATACCAGGACAGCCTACGAGCAGTACTTC. This sequence joins TRBV20-1 and TRBJ2-7; D is possibly TRBD1 (6 bases). This CDR3 is built from 14 residues. Per the germline V gene, CDR1 is DFQATT and CDR2 is SNEGSKA (reference sequence). V was pared by 0 bases and J by 2 bases, with 11 bases between.

The V and J genes are TRBV6-1 and TRBJ2-7; the D gene is possibly TRBD2 (5 bases). Per germline, CDR1 MNHNS and CDR2 SASEGT. V dropped 6 bases and J dropped 7 bases, with 22 bases sitting between them. This CDR3 comprises 15 residues. CDR3 DNA: TGTGCCAGCAGCCCCCGGACTGGGGAGAAGGGAGAGCAGTACTTC. Translating it yields CASSPRTGEKGEQYF.

The DNA of the CDR3 is TGTGCCAGTAGAGTCTCAGGGCCGAACACCGGGGAGCTGTTTTTT. Protein sequence: CASRVSGPNTGELFF. The genes are TRBV19 and TRBJ2-2; a possible D gene is TRBD1 (5 bases). From germline, CDR1 is LNHDA and CDR2 SQIVND (reference sequence). Trimming cost V 6 bases and J 0 bases, with 11 bases left between them. CDR3 length equals 15 residues.

This clonotype was counted a few times. The gene calls are TRBV12-3 or TRBV12-4 and TRBJ2-2; the match to TRBD1 covers 7 bases. Trimming at V came to 7 bases and at J to 5 bases, leaving 7 bases not matched to a gene. The CDR3 has 14 amino acids. DNA for the CDR3: TGTGCCAGCACCCGGGACAGCCAGACCGGGGAGCTGTTTTTT. Translated: CASTRDSQTGELFF.

Only a few counts were recorded for this clonotype. The chain has TRBV20-1 and TRBJ2-5, with D possibly TRBD2 on 5 matching bases. The CDR3 spans 18 residues. V was shortened by 0 bases and J by 0 bases, with 20 bases between the two germline ends. CDR1 is DFQATT and CDR2 is SNEGSKA in the germline V gene (reference sequence). The CDR3 loop reads CSARDRPHSVKYQETQYF. Written as DNA, the CDR3 is TGCAGTGCTAGAGATCGGCCTCATAGCGTTAAGTACCAAGAGACCCAGTACTTC.

The chain employs TRBV15 and TRBJ2-3, with D tentatively TRBD2 (5 bases). The CDR3 loop spans 13 amino acids. Trimming left V 0 bases short and J 5 bases short, with 6 bases between. Germline V gene lookup returns CDR1 LNHNV and CDR2 YYDKDF (reference sequence). This chain's CDR3 is CATSRDAGDTQYF. For the CDR3, the DNA is TGTGCCACCAGCAGAGATGCGGGAGATACGCAGTATTTT.